This TCR beta chain is drawn from a study of blood T cell repertoires in COVID-19. The CDR3 loop spans 14 amino acids. CDR1 is MNHNS, CDR2 SASEGT, per germline. V lost 0 bases, J lost 6 bases, and 4 bases stayed unmatched. This table comes from immunoSEQ multiplex PCR, and its TCRdb copy is limited to in-frame clones, with some not included. The table shows about 84,000 clones, with 90% to 95% occurring only once. Sequenced: peripheral blood. This clonotype originated in a human donor with active COVID-19. The donor label of this sample is uncertain. This chain connects TRBV6-1 to TRBJ2-5; 7 bases are a match to TRBD2. Here the CDR3 reads CASSEAWGGKTQYF. CDR3 DNA sequence: TGTGCCAGCAGTGAAGCGTGGGGAGGGAAGACCCAGTACTTC.